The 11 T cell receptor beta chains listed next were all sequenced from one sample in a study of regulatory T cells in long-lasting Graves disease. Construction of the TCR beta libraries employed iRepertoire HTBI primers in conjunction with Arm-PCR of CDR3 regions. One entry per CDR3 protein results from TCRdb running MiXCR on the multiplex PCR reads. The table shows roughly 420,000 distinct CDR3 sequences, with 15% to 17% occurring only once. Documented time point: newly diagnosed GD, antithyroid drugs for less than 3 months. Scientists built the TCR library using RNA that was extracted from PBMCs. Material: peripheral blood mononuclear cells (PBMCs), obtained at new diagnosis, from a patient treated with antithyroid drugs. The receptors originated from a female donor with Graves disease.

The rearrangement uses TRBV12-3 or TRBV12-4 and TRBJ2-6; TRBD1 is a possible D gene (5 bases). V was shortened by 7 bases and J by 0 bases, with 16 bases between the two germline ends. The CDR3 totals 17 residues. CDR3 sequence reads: CASTPRDSYSGANVLTF. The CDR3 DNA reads TGTGCCAGCACCCCGAGAGACAGCTACTCTGGGGCCAACGTCCTGACTTTC.

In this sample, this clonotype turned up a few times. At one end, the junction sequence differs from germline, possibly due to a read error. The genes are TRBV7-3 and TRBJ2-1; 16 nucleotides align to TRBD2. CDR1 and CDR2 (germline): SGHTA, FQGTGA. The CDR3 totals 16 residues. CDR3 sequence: CAQTPKGLAGGHEQFF. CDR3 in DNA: TGCGCCCAAACCCCCAAGGGACTAGCGGGGGGGCATGAGCAGTTCTTC.

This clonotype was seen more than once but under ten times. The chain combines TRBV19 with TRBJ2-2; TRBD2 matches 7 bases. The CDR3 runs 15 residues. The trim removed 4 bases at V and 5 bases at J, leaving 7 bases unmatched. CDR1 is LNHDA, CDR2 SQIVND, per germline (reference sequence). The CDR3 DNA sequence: TGTGCCAGTAGTAAGGGTCTAGCGGTTACCGGGGAGCTGTTTTTT. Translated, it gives CASSKGLAVTGELFF.

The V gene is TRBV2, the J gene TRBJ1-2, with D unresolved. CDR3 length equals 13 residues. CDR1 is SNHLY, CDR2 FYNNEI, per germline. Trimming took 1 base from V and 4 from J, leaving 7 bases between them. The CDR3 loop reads CASSEVTSYGYTF. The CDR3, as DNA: TGTGCCAGCAGTGAAGTCACCTCCTATGGCTACACCTTC.

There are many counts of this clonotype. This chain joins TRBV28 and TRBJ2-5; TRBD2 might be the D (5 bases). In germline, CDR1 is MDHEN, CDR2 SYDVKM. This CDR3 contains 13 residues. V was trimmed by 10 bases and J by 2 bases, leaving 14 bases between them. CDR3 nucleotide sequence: TGTGCCACCTCCGGAGGTCCTCAAGAGACCCAGTACTTC. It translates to CATSGGPQETQYF.

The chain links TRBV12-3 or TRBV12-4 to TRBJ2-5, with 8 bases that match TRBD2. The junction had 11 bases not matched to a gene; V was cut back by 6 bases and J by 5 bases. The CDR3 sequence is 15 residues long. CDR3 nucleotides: TGTGCCAGCAGCCCCCCGGGGGGGGGGGATGAGACCCAGTACTTC. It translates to CASSPPGGGDETQYF.

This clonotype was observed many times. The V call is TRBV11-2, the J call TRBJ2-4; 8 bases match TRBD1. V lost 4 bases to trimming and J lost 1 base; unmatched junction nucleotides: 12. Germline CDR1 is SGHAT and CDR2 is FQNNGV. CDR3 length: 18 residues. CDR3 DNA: TGTGCCAGCAGCTCAATTCGACAGGGGAGGTTTGCCAAAAACATTCAGTACTTC. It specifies CASSSIRQGRFAKNIQYF.

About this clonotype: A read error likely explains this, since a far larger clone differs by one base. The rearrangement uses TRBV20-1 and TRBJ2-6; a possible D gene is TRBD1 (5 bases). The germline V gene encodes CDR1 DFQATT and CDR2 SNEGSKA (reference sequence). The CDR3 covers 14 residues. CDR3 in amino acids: CSVERGTGANALTF. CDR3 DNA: TGCAGCGTTGAAAGGGGCACTGGGGCCAACGCCCTGACTTTC.

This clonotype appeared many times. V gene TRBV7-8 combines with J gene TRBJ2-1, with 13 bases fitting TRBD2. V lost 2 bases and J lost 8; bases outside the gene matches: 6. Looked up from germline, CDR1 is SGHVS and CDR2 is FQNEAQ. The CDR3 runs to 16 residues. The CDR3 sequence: CASSLPGLAGVDEQFF. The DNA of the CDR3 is TGTGCCAGCAGCTTACCCGGACTAGCGGGAGTCGATGAGCAGTTCTTC.

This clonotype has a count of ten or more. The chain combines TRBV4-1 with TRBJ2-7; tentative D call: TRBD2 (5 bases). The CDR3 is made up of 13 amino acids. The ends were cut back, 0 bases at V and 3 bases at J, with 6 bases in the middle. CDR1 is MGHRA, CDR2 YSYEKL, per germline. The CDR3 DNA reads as TGCGCCAGCAGCCAAGAAGACTACTACGAGCAGTACTTC. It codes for CASSQEDYYEQYF.

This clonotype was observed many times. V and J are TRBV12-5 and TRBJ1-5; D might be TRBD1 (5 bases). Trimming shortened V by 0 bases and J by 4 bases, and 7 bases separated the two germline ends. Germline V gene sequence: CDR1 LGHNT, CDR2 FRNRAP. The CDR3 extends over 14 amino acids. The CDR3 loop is CASGLVDSNQPQHF. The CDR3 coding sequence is TGTGCTAGTGGTTTGGTCGACAGTAATCAGCCCCAGCATTTT. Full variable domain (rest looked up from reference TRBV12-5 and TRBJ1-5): DARVTQTPRHKVTEMGQEVTMRCQPILGHNTVFWYRQTMMQGLELLAYFRNRAPLDDSGMPKDRFSAEMPDATLATLKIQPSEPRDSAVYFCASGLVDSNQPQHFGDGTRLSIL.